This T cell receptor (beta chain) is from a study of T cell repertoires in cytomegalovirus infection. MiXCR was run by TCRdb on the reads, yielding one entry per CDR3 protein. The sample carries roughly 100,000 distinct CDR3 sequences, 16% recorded once. The CDR3 is 12 residues long. The germline V gene encodes CDR1 DFQATT and CDR2 SNEGSKA (reference sequence). The V and J ends lost 3 bases and 1 base respectively, with 6 bases between them. The chain has TRBV20-1 and TRBJ1-1; D unclear. The receptor comes from a human donor in good health (CMV status not recorded). Some clones in this sample may be carry-over from other donors' samples. What was sequenced was PBMCs. The CDR3 sequence is CSASDRNTEAFF. CDR3 DNA sequence: TGCAGTGCTAGTGATAGGAACACTGAAGCTTTCTTT.